These 16 T cell receptor beta chains were all obtained from the same sample, sequenced in a study of blood T cells in healthy people across ages. A second roughly 6 to 11 cycle PCR used barcoded and J-beta primers. TCRdb fed the 5' RACE reads into MiXCR, producing one record per CDR3 protein. Of approximately 800,000 distinct CDR3 sequences in the sample, less than 60% are singletons; the top ten hold 15% to 20%. The sample taken for sequencing was blood. Receptors originate from a man older than 75 in good health.

This clonotype was detected only a few times. The rearrangement joins TRBV11-2 to TRBJ2-7; no firm D call. Germline assignment: CDR1 SGHAT and CDR2 FQNNGV. The CDR3 is 13 residues long. The ends were cut back, 1 base at V and 6 bases at J, with 10 bases in the middle. In DNA form, the CDR3 reads TGTGCCAGCAGCTTAGGGTTTCTCGGCGAGCAGTACTTC. Its translation: CASSLGFLGEQYF.

The rearrangement joins TRBV11-2 to TRBJ2-7; 11 nucleotides agree with TRBD2. The J call could be wrong; TRBJ2-5 is a better fit for the DNA end. The germline V gene has CDR1 SGHAT and CDR2 FQNNGV. This CDR3 contains 16 residues. The CDR3 DNA follows: TGTGCCAGCAGCGGATTAGCGGGAGGGGGTCAAGAGACCCAGTACTTC. Encoded protein: CASSGLAGGGQETQYF.

V is TRBV5-6 and J is TRBJ2-5, with D hard to call. The CDR3 contains 13 residues. The germline V gene encodes CDR1 SGHDT and CDR2 YYEEEE. With 5 bases removed from V and 11 bases from J, the gap between germline ends came to 19 bases. CDR3 coding DNA: TGTGCCAGCAGTGATAAGGCTGTCTATGAGCAGTACTTC. Amino acids: CASSDKAVYEQYF.

This sequence joins TRBV5-1 and TRBJ2-1; the D call may be TRBD1 or TRBD2 (5 bases each). Matching the DNA end better, TRBJ2-7 makes the J call doubtful. This CDR3 is built from 14 residues. The germline CDR1 and CDR2 sequences are SGHRS and YFSETQ. CDR3 nucleotide sequence: TGCGCCAGCAGCTTGGTGGGGACCCAATACGAGCAGTACTTC. Protein: CASSLVGTQYEQYF.

This clonotype occurred a few times. The gene calls are TRBV6-1 and TRBJ2-5, with TRBD2 matching 15 bases. The V gene end was trimmed by 0 bases and the J gene end by 4 bases; junction bases not matched to a gene: 3. The CDR3 is made up of 17 amino acids. Germline CDR1 reads MNHNS; CDR2 reads SASEGT. This CDR3 reads CASSEAWTSGGGETQYF. The CDR3 coding sequence is TGTGCCAGCAGTGAAGCTTGGACTAGCGGGGGGGGAGAGACCCAGTACTTC.

V usage is TRBV4-3 and J usage is TRBJ2-1; TRBD2 matches 11 bases. V was clipped by 0 bases and J by 7 bases; unmatched bases: 5. Germline lookup yields CDR1 LGHNA and CDR2 YSLEER. The length of the CDR3 is 16 residues. DNA for the CDR3: TGCGCCAGCAGCCAAGAGGTAGCGGGAGGGTTTAATGAGCAGTTCTTC. It codes for CASSQEVAGGFNEQFF.

This clonotype has a handful of counts. The chain combines TRBV13 with TRBJ2-7, with D tentatively TRBD1 or TRBD2 (5 bases each). This CDR3 spans 14 amino acids. The ends were cut back, 5 bases at V and 2 bases at J, with 13 bases in the middle. Germline loops: CDR1 PRHDT, CDR2 FYEKMQ (reference sequence). The CDR3 nucleotides are TGTGCCAGCAGCGCCGGGACCAGAGCCTACGAGCAGTACTTC. It yields the protein CASSAGTRAYEQYF.

The chain combines TRBV5-6 with TRBJ1-1; D is unresolved. The CDR3 loop spans 15 amino acids. The V end was cut by 3 bases, the J end by 4 bases, with 16 bases between. Germline values: CDR1 SGHDT, CDR2 YYEEEE. The CDR3 is CASSSYGGRSTEAFF. CDR3 DNA: TGTGCCAGCAGCTCCTACGGAGGGCGCAGCACTGAAGCTTTCTTT.

This sequence joins TRBV4-2 and TRBJ2-4; 9 positions agree with TRBD1. The J call could be wrong; TRBJ2-7 is a better fit for the DNA end. This CDR3 has 18 amino acids. CDR1 and CDR2 from the germline V gene are LGHNA and YNFKEQ. In nucleotides, the CDR3 is TGTGCCAGCAGCCAATCCCGATTGACAGGGGGAAGTAGGTACGAGCAGTACTTC. Amino acid sequence: CASSQSRLTGGSRYEQYF.

The V call is TRBV20-1, the J call TRBJ2-7; D unresolved. The V end was cut by 6 bases, the J end by 7 bases, with 13 bases between. The V gene's germline CDR1 is DFQATT and CDR2 SNEGSKA (reference sequence). This CDR3 contains 11 residues. Here the CDR3 DNA reads TGCAGTGCGGCCAAAGGAAATGAGCAGTACTTC. Encoded protein: CSAAKGNEQYF.

Details on this clonotype: Compared with germline, one end of the junction differs, possibly owing to a read error. V is TRBV5-1 and J is TRBJ1-6; D unresolved. The length of the CDR3 is 15 residues. Germline V gene sequence: CDR1 SGHRS, CDR2 YFSETQ. The CDR3 DNA is TGCGCCAGCAGCTTGGCCGGGCAGCCTTATTCACCCCCCCACTTT. Amino acid sequence: CASSLAGQPYSPPHF.

The genes are TRBV24-1 and TRBJ2-3; 12 bases are shared with TRBD2. V lost 4 bases, J lost 6 bases, and 7 bases stayed unmatched. Germline-derived CDR1 and CDR2 are KGHDR and SFDVKD. The CDR3 is 16 amino acids. CDR3 in amino acids: CATSDPGLAGSDTQYF. DNA for the CDR3: TGTGCCACCAGTGACCCGGGACTAGCGGGTAGTGATACGCAGTATTTT.

The genes are TRBV27 and TRBJ2-7; possible D gene TRBD1, 6 bases. This CDR3 contains 11 residues. Trimming stripped 6 bases from V and 3 bases from J, with 6 bases between. Germline V lookup: CDR1 MNHEY, CDR2 SMNVEV (reference sequence). The CDR3 here is CASRDSYEQYF. The CDR3 bases are TGTGCCAGCAGGGACAGCTACGAGCAGTACTTC.

A note on this clonotype: Mismatch with germline at one junction end may stem from a read error. The CDR3 DNA reads as TGTACCAGCAGCCCGGGACTAAACACCGGGGAGCTGTTTTTT. Translation gives CTSSPGLNTGELFF. The rearrangement links TRBV9 to TRBJ2-2; 7 bases fit TRBD2. Germline values: CDR1 SGDLS, CDR2 YYNGEE. This CDR3 is 14 amino acids long.

The CDR3 loop is CASMGGLLETQYF. In DNA, the CDR3 is TGTGCCAGCATGGGGGGACTATTGGAGACCCAGTACTTC. The genes are TRBV6-2 or TRBV6-3 and TRBJ2-5; 7 bases align to TRBD2. The length of the CDR3 is 13 residues. Trimming at V came to 7 bases and at J to 5 bases, leaving 7 bases not matched to a gene. Germline lookup yields CDR1 MNHEY and CDR2 SVGEGT.

The V call is TRBV5-1, the J call TRBJ2-1, with D perhaps being TRBD1 or TRBD2 (5 bases each). This CDR3 is 15 amino acids long. Trimming shortened V by 0 bases and J by 8 bases, and 15 bases separated the two germline ends. The germline V gene has CDR1 SGHRS and CDR2 YFSETQ. DNA of the CDR3: TGCGCCAGCAGCTTGGCGGCAGGGACCCCCGATGAGCAGTTCTTC. Translating it yields CASSLAAGTPDEQFF.